These 32 T cell receptor beta chains share one sample of origin, sequenced in a study of T cells in tuberculosis. Assay used: immunoSEQ multiplex PCR; TCRdb lists only in-frame clones, some missing. Of 20,000 to 25,000 clones in the sample, around nine tenths were seen once. The sample comprised PBMCs. These receptors came from a donor under 30 with latent tuberculosis or without tuberculosis infection. Some clones in this sample may be carry-over from other donors' samples.

The rearrangement uses TRBV5-1 and TRBJ1-4; a possible D gene is TRBD1 (5 bases). Germline lookup yields CDR1 SGHRS and CDR2 YFSETQ. There are 15 residues in the CDR3. V lost 1 base and J lost 5, with 12 bases in between. Here the CDR3 reads CASSLLSGENEKLFF. As DNA, the CDR3 is TGCGCCAGCAGCTTGCTTTCGGGGGAGAATGAAAAACTGTTTTTT.

The chain carries TRBV27 and TRBJ1-2, with TRBD1 identical over 9 bases. V dropped 3 bases and J dropped 4; count of bases not matched to a gene: 6. Germline CDR1 is MNHEY and CDR2 is SMNVEV (reference sequence). The CDR3 totals 15 residues. The chain's CDR3 is CASSFRTGGLYGYTF. CDR3 coding DNA: TGTGCCAGCAGTTTTCGTACAGGGGGCCTCTATGGCTACACCTTC.

This chain links TRBV10-1 with TRBJ2-7, with D tentatively TRBD2 (6 bases). The CDR3 loop spans 14 amino acids. V was shortened by 4 bases and J by 4 bases, with 14 bases between the two germline ends. Germline assignment: CDR1 WNHNN and CDR2 SYGVQD (reference sequence). The CDR3, as DNA: TGCGCCAGCAGTGGAAGGAGGGCCCAATACGAGCAGTACTTC. It specifies CASSGRRAQYEQYF.

The rearrangement links TRBV6-6 to TRBJ1-5; TRBD1 might be the D (6 bases). Germline V gene sequence: CDR1 MNHNY, CDR2 SVGAGI (reference sequence). Trimming removed 4 bases from V and 4 bases from J, with 17 bases in between. The CDR3 length is 16 residues. CDR3 coding DNA: TGTGCCAGCAGTTCACCGGACAGAGGTGCTAATCAGCCCCAGCATTTT. This sequence encodes CASSSPDRGANQPQHF.

The table lists this clone with a few counts. The rearrangement uses TRBV9 and TRBJ1-5; maybe TRBD1 (6 bases). Deletions cut 3 bases from V and 5 bases from J, with 12 bases between. The CDR3 is 14 amino acids. Germline CDR1 reads SGDLS; CDR2 reads YYNGEE. CDR3 DNA sequence: TGTGCCAGCAGCGCCGGGACAACCCATCAGCCCCAGCATTTT. Translating gives CASSAGTTHQPQHF.

CDR3 DNA: TGTGCCAGCAGCGTAGGAGGTTTAACAGGGGGCGGCTATGGCTACACCTTC. This codes for CASSVGGLTGGGYGYTF. This chain links TRBV9 with TRBJ1-2; TRBD1 aligns across 9 bases. This CDR3 region has 17 residues. Per the germline V gene, CDR1 is SGDLS and CDR2 is YYNGEE. V shed 0 bases, J shed 4 bases, and the junction held 10 bases outside the gene matches.

V gene TRBV4-3 combines with J gene TRBJ1-3; D remains unclear. Germline V gene sequence: CDR1 LGHNA, CDR2 YSLEER. The CDR3 has 15 amino acids. V shed 0 bases and J shed 3 bases, with 9 bases lying between them. In DNA, the CDR3 is TGCGCCAGCAGCCAAGATCTCGGAGATGGAAACACCATATATTTT. This gives the protein CASSQDLGDGNTIYF.

The chain is built from TRBV18 and TRBJ2-3, with 10 bases identical to TRBD2. The J segment lost 1 base and the V segment lost 4 bases, leaving 2 bases of the junction unmatched. CDR1 is KGHSH, CDR2 LQKENI, per germline. The CDR3 covers 15 residues. CDR3 protein: CASSRGTSGTDTQYF. The CDR3 coding sequence is TGTGCCAGCTCACGAGGGACTAGCGGCACAGATACGCAGTATTTT. The variable domain in full, completed from reference TRBV18 and TRBJ2-3, reads NAGVMQNPRHLVRRRGQEARLRCSPMKGHSHVYWYRQLPEEGLKFMVYLQKENIIDESGMPKERFSAEFPKEGPSILRIQQVVRGDSAAYFCASSRGTSGTDTQYFGPGTRLTVL.

The J gene is TRBJ1-1, the V gene TRBV10-3; TRBD1 is a possible D gene (5 bases). Between the trimmed V and J ends, which lost 2 bases and 0 bases, there was a span of 13 bases. This CDR3 contains 16 residues. The germline V gene has CDR1 ENHRY and CDR2 SYGVKD. This chain's CDR3 is CAISERAGPMNTEAFF. The CDR3 nucleotides are TGTGCCATCAGTGAGAGGGCAGGGCCCATGAACACTGAAGCTTTCTTT.

The chain uses TRBV19 and TRBJ1-1, with D perhaps matching TRBD1 (5 bases). Germline V gene data show CDR1 as LNHDA and CDR2 as SQIVND (reference sequence). V was shortened by 4 bases and J by 0 bases, with 9 bases between the two germline ends. The CDR3 is 14 amino acids. The CDR3 nucleotides read TGTGCCAGTAGTACCAGGGAAATGAACACTGAAGCTTTCTTT. It is translated as CASSTREMNTEAFF.

The J gene is TRBJ1-2, the V gene TRBV12-5; possible D gene TRBD1, 6 bases. Between the trimmed V and J ends, which lost 7 bases and 4 bases, there was a span of 22 bases. The CDR3 is 16 amino acids. The germline V gene has CDR1 LGHNT and CDR2 FRNRAP. DNA of the CDR3: TGTGCTAGTGAAATACCCGGGGTGGGGGCGGTCTATGGCTACACCTTC. It yields the protein CASEIPGVGAVYGYTF.

The V gene is TRBV29-1, the J gene TRBJ2-4, with D possibly being TRBD1 (6 bases). Trimming left V 6 bases short and J 6 bases short, with 18 bases between. The CDR3 is 14 residues long. Per germline, CDR1 SQVTM and CDR2 ANQGSEA. The CDR3 loop is CSVDRVQGANIQYF. The CDR3 region has the DNA TGCAGCGTCGACCGAGTACAGGGCGCAAACATTCAGTACTTC.

This rearrangement joins TRBV25-1 to TRBJ2-7; D gene ambiguous. Per the germline V gene, CDR1 is MGHDK and CDR2 is SYGVNS. This CDR3 is 16 amino acids long. With 1 base removed from V and 2 bases from J, the gap between germline ends came to 15 bases. CDR3 amino acids: CASSEFVGPVTYEQYF. The CDR3 nucleotides read TGTGCCAGCAGTGAATTTGTTGGGCCGGTAACCTACGAGCAGTACTTC.

The rearrangement links TRBV7-8 to TRBJ2-7, with a tentative D call TRBD1 (5 bases). CDR1 SGHVS and CDR2 FQNEAQ come from the germline V gene. This CDR3 is built from 14 residues. V was pared by 5 bases and J by 5 bases, with 16 bases between. CDR3 DNA: TGTGCCAGCAGCGAACCGTCAGGGCCCGACGAGCAGTACTTC. Translating it yields CASSEPSGPDEQYF.

The chain couples TRBV7-2 to TRBJ2-7, with 8 bases that match TRBD2. The V and J ends lost 2 bases and 0 bases, in that order; junction bases with no gene match: 3. The CDR3 sequence is 15 residues long. Germline assignment: CDR1 SGHTA and CDR2 FQGNSA. The DNA for the CDR3 is TGTGCCAGCAGCTTACAACGGGAGGGCTCCTACGAGCAGTACTTC. Protein product: CASSLQREGSYEQYF.

V is TRBV30 and J is TRBJ2-1; 11 positions match TRBD2. Trimming at V came to 2 bases and at J to 2 bases, leaving 23 bases not matched to a gene. The V gene's germline CDR1 is GTSNPN and CDR2 SVGIG (reference sequence). The CDR3 consists of 22 residues. CDR3 sequence (DNA): TGTGCCTGGAGTTTTAGGGGACTAGCGGTTGGGCCGAAAACCCGTACCTACAATGAGCAGTTCTTC. The encoded protein is CAWSFRGLAVGPKTRTYNEQFF.

The chain uses TRBV2 and TRBJ1-5; D perhaps matches TRBD1 (5 bases). This CDR3 contains 13 residues. Trimming left V 3 bases short and J 9 bases short, with 12 bases between. Germline loops: CDR1 SNHLY, CDR2 FYNNEI. The DNA for the CDR3 is TGTGCCAGCAGTGACGGCGGGGGGAGGCCCCAGCATTTT. Its translation is CASSDGGGRPQHF.

The rearrangement joins TRBV11-2 to TRBJ2-7; D possibly corresponds to TRBD2 (5 bases). V was trimmed by 4 bases and J by 7 bases, leaving 8 bases between them. Germline CDR1 SGHAT, CDR2 FQNNGV. This CDR3 contains 11 residues. The CDR3 nucleotides read TGTGCCAGCAGCTCTTCGGGGGAGCAGTACTTC. Translating it yields CASSSSGEQYF.

The V call is TRBV5-4, the J call TRBJ2-7; 11 bases map to TRBD1. Germline CDR1 and CDR2: SGHNT and YYREEE (reference sequence). This CDR3 is built from 15 residues. V was pared by 0 bases and J by 5 bases, with 4 bases of the junction left unmatched. CDR3 in amino acids: CASSLAGQGGDEQYF. The DNA of the CDR3 is TGTGCCAGCAGCTTGGCGGGACAGGGGGGTGACGAGCAGTACTTC.

The rearrangement links TRBV12-5 to TRBJ2-3; TRBD2 aligns across 8 bases. Per germline, CDR1 LGHNT and CDR2 FRNRAP. CDR3 length: 17 amino acids. Trimming removed 0 bases from V and 0 bases from J; junction bases left unmatched: 5. CDR3 in DNA: TGTGCTAGTGGTTTGGTAAGACTAGCGCAGAGCACAGATACGCAGTATTTT. Translation: CASGLVRLAQSTDTQYF.

The chain joins TRBV5-5 to TRBJ1-1; possibly TRBD1 for D (5 bases). V was cut by 1 base and J by 1 base, with 11 bases left in between. This CDR3 has 15 residues. The germline V gene has CDR1 SGHKS and CDR2 YYEKEE (reference sequence). The CDR3 nucleotides are TGTGCCAGCAGCTTGACGGGACTGGAGAACACTGAAGCTTTCTTT. This sequence encodes CASSLTGLENTEAFF. Full variable domain (remainder filled in from reference TRBV5-5 and TRBJ1-1): DAGVTQSPTHLIKTRGQQVTLRCSPISGHKSVSWYQQVLGQGPQFIFQYYEKEERGRGNFPDRFSARQFPNYSSELNVNALLLGDSALYLCASSLTGLENTEAFFGQGTRLTVV.

This chain connects TRBV27 to TRBJ1-1; D ambiguous. Germline CDR1 is MNHEY and CDR2 is SMNVEV (reference sequence). The CDR3 covers 15 residues. V was clipped by 0 bases and J by 2 bases, with 10 bases between them. In DNA form, the CDR3 reads TGTGCCAGCAGTTTATCAGGAGGGCCTAACACTGAAGCTTTCTTT. Its protein is CASSLSGGPNTEAFF.

The J gene is TRBJ1-5, the V gene TRBV6-1, with 7 nucleotides matching TRBD1. With V trimmed by 4 bases and J by 7 bases, 10 bases remained unmatched. Germline values: CDR1 MNHNS, CDR2 SASEGT. The length of the CDR3 is 15 residues. The CDR3 DNA is TGTGCCAGCAGTGTATCAATTGACAGGGCCCAGCCCCAGCATTTT. Its translation is CASSVSIDRAQPQHF.

In its sample, this clone was seen a few times. The V call is TRBV7-3, the J call TRBJ2-1; 9 nucleotides agree with TRBD2. Germline lookup yields CDR1 SGHTA and CDR2 FQGTGA. The CDR3 consists of 14 residues. Trimming removed 1 base from V and 15 bases from J; junction bases left unmatched: 10. CDR3 protein: CASSLRREGQELFF. DNA of the CDR3: TGTGCCAGCAGCTTAAGGCGGGAGGGCCAGGAGTTGTTCTTC.

The V and J genes are TRBV19 and TRBJ2-2; D is perhaps TRBD2 (6 bases). Germline assignment: CDR1 LNHDA and CDR2 SQIVND (reference sequence). This CDR3 contains 11 residues. CDR3: CATEGPGELFF. CDR3 DNA: TGTGCGACGGAGGGCCCGGGGGAGCTGTTTTTT. Variable domain in full (rest from reference TRBV19 and TRBJ2-2): DGGITQSPKYLFRKEGQNVTLSCEQNLNHDAMYWYRQDPGQGLRLIYYSQIVNDFQKGDIAEGYSVSREKKESFPLTVTSAQKNPTAFYLCATEGPGELFFGEGSRLTVL.

V and J are TRBV27 and TRBJ2-7, with D possibly matching TRBD2 (6 bases). The CDR3 sequence is 12 residues long. The germline V and J ends were trimmed by 3 bases and 7 bases, with 10 bases remaining between them. The germline V gene has CDR1 MNHEY and CDR2 SMNVEV (reference sequence). The CDR3 DNA is TGTGCCAGCAGTTTGGGGGGTGGGGAGCAGTACTTC. This translates into CASSLGGGEQYF.

The chain is built from TRBV5-6 and TRBJ2-3; D is possibly TRBD2 (6 bases). V was shortened by 5 bases and J by 8 bases, with 18 bases between the two germline ends. This CDR3 region has 14 residues. The germline CDR1 and CDR2 sequences are SGHDT and YYEEEE. CDR3 residues: CASSSPGGTGTQYF. DNA of the CDR3: TGTGCCAGCAGTTCTCCGGGCGGGACGGGTACGCAGTATTTT.

This clone was seen once. DNA of the CDR3: TGTGCCAGCAGCGTAGTGGGGGCTATGAACACTGAAGCTTTCTTT. Residues: CASSVVGAMNTEAFF. The rearrangement joins TRBV9 to TRBJ1-1; weak D call: TRBD1 (6 bases). The CDR3 loop spans 15 amino acids. Germline V gene sequence: CDR1 SGDLS, CDR2 YYNGEE. V shed 0 bases and J shed 0 bases, with 9 bases lying between them.

The V and J genes are TRBV9 and TRBJ2-7; possibly TRBD2 for D (7 bases). From germline, CDR1 is SGDLS and CDR2 YYNGEE. V lost 3 bases to trimming and J lost 2 bases, with 12 bases between them. The CDR3 has 14 residues. The CDR3 nucleotides read TGTGCCAGCAGCGCCTGGGGGGGCCCCTACGAGCAGTACTTC. This sequence encodes CASSAWGGPYEQYF.

The chain couples TRBV19 to TRBJ1-5; 7 positions agree with TRBD1. The trim removed 5 bases at V and 7 bases at J, leaving 20 bases unmatched. Germline CDR1 reads LNHDA; CDR2 reads SQIVND (reference sequence). There are 18 residues in the CDR3. The CDR3 reads CASSSSVLDRSFPQPQHF. The CDR3 DNA reads TGTGCCAGTAGTTCTAGTGTTCTGGACAGGTCTTTTCCACAGCCCCAGCATTTT.

In this sample, this clone turned up a few times. The chain is built from TRBV7-9 and TRBJ1-1; 7 nucleotides agree with TRBD1. This CDR3 is built from 13 residues. Losses at the gene ends were 2 bases for V and 4 bases for J; bases not matched to a gene: 1. The germline gives CDR1 SEHNR, CDR2 FQNEAQ (reference sequence). The CDR3 sequence: CASSLQGGTEAFF. Written as DNA, the CDR3 is TGTGCCAGCAGCTTACAGGGGGGCACTGAAGCTTTCTTT.

The chain has TRBV6-6 and TRBJ1-2; no firm D call. CDR3 length equals 13 residues. Deletions cut 8 bases from V and 0 bases from J, with 10 bases between. Germline loops: CDR1 MNHNY, CDR2 SVGAGI (reference sequence). CDR3 sequence (DNA): TGTGCCAGCCCGGCGGGCCCTAACTATGGCTACACCTTC. It encodes CASPAGPNYGYTF.